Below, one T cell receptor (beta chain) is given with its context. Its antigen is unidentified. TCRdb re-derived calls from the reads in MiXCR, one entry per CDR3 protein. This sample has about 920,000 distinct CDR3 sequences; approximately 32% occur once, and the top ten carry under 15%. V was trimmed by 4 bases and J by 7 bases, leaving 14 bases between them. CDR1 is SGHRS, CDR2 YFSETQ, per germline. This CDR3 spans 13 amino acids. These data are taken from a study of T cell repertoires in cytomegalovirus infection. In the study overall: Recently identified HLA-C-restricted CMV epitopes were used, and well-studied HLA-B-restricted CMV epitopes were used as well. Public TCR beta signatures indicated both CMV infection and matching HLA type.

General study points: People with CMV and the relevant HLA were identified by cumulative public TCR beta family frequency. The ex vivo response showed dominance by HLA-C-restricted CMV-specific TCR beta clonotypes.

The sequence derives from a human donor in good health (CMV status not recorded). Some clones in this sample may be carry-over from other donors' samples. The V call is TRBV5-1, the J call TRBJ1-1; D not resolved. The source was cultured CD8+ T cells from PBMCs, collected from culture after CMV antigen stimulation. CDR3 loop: CASSPRTVDEAFF. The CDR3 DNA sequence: TGCGCCAGCAGCCCTAGAACGGTGGATGAAGCTTTCTTT.